This TCR beta chain was obtained from a study of control samples from healthy donors and cancer patients. The CDR3 runs 17 residues. V was pared by 3 bases and J by 3 bases, with 10 bases of the junction left unmatched. Germline loops: CDR1 LGHNA, CDR2 YNFKEQ. The table came from immunoSEQ multiplex PCR; TCRdb's copy has only in-frame clones and leaves some out. This table holds fewer than 200,000 clones, more than 80% found once. The genes are TRBV4-2 and TRBJ2-7; TRBD2 matches 11 bases. This sequence was found in a man aged 25 to 45 in good health. Sequenced: blood. CDR3: CASSQGGLSGGGYEQYF. The CDR3 DNA reads TGTGCCAGCAGCCAGGGAGGACTTAGCGGGGGGGGCTACGAGCAGTACTTC.